The 15 T cell receptor beta chains in this list originate from one sample, sequenced in a study of blood T cell repertoires in COVID-19 (dated by TCRdb to 2018 to 2021). Libraries came from the immunoSEQ multiplex PCR assay. The source is immuneACCESS, and TCRdb retained only in-frame sequences with V and J called. Part of the clones is not carried over; for the studies checked, unresolved V genes explain less than half of this, and the remainder is unexplained. Here the sample has roughly 100,000 clones; 70% to 90% occur a single time. The top ten constitute under 4% of the sample. Specimen: peripheral blood. The origin of the receptors is a middle-aged man in a cohort sampled during active COVID-19.

DNA of the CDR3: TGTGCCAGCAGCCGGACTAGCTGGTCCTACAATGAGCAGTTCTTC. Its protein product is CASSRTSWSYNEQFF. The chain uses TRBV5-4 and TRBJ2-1; TRBD2 aligns across 8 bases. The germline V gene encodes CDR1 SGHNT and CDR2 YYREEE (reference sequence). The CDR3 runs 15 residues. With V trimmed by 4 bases and J by 1 base, 4 bases remained unmatched.

The chain employs TRBV24-1 and TRBJ2-1; TRBD2 might be the D (6 bases). Trimming stripped 3 bases from V and 7 bases from J, with 15 bases between. Germline V gives CDR1 KGHDR, CDR2 SFDVKD. The CDR3 sequence is 15 residues long. CDR3 in amino acids: CATSDLTAGRNEQFF. CDR3 nucleotide sequence: TGTGCCACCAGTGATCTAACGGCGGGAAGGAATGAGCAGTTCTTC.

This chain connects TRBV19 to TRBJ1-3; no clear D gene. Germline V gene data show CDR1 as LNHDA and CDR2 as SQIVND (reference sequence). V lost 7 bases and J lost 4, with 11 bases in between. The CDR3 sequence is 13 residues long. The CDR3 sequence: CASTPGGGNTIYF. The CDR3 bases are TGTGCCAGTACCCCGGGTGGGGGAAACACCATATATTTT.

The chain combines TRBV11-1 with TRBJ2-2, with 10 bases identical to TRBD1. Germline CDR1 reads SGHAT; CDR2 reads FQDESV (reference sequence). The CDR3 runs 15 residues. V shed 5 bases and J 10 bases; nucleotides not matched to a gene: 10. The CDR3: CASSQATGTGEELFF. The CDR3 DNA reads as TGTGCCAGCAGCCAAGCGACCGGGACAGGGGAGGAGCTGTTTTTT.

V gene TRBV5-1 combines with J gene TRBJ2-5; 7 bases agree with TRBD2. CDR3 length: 15 amino acids. Germline V gives CDR1 SGHRS, CDR2 YFSETQ. Losses at the gene ends were 2 bases for V and 4 bases for J; bases not matched to a gene: 8. The CDR3 region has the DNA TGCGCCAGCAGCTTAGTTCTAGCGGTAGGAGAGACCCAGTACTTC. This encodes CASSLVLAVGETQYF.

The rearrangement uses TRBV20-1 and TRBJ2-3, with D unresolved. The germline V and J ends were trimmed by 0 bases and 5 bases, with 3 bases remaining between them. Germline CDR1 is DFQATT and CDR2 is SNEGSKA (reference sequence). This CDR3 contains 11 residues. CDR3 loop: CSARDLDTQYF. DNA of the CDR3: TGCAGTGCTAGAGACTTAGATACGCAGTATTTT.

CDR3 amino acids: CASSIVQGPQPQHF. CDR3 bases: TGTGCCAGTAGTATAGTACAGGGCCCTCAGCCCCAGCATTTT. The gene calls are TRBV19 and TRBJ1-5; D possibly corresponds to TRBD1 (6 bases). The V gene lost 1 base and the J gene lost 6 bases, with 10 bases spanning the gap. CDR3 length: 14 residues. The V gene's germline CDR1 is LNHDA and CDR2 SQIVND (reference sequence).

The chain uses TRBV9 and TRBJ2-7; TRBD1 aligns across 7 bases. Germline assignment: CDR1 SGDLS and CDR2 YYNGEE. This CDR3 has 14 residues. The ends lost 0 bases at V and 4 bases at J; junction bases unmatched: 4. CDR3 sequence reads: CASSVAQGVYEQYF. The CDR3 region has the DNA TGTGCCAGCAGCGTAGCCCAGGGGGTGTACGAGCAGTACTTC. The complete variable domain, with remaining parts taken from reference TRBV9 and TRBJ2-7, reads DSGVTQTPKHLITATGQRVTLRCSPRSGDLSVYWYQQSLDQGLQFLIQYYNGEERAKGNILERFSAQQFPDLHSELNLSSLELGDSALYFCASSVAQGVYEQYFGPGTRLTVT.

The genes are TRBV28 and TRBJ1-5, with D possibly matching TRBD1 (6 bases). This CDR3 has 18 amino acids. CDR1 MDHEN and CDR2 SYDVKM come from the germline V gene. V lost 3 bases to trimming and J lost 5 bases, with 23 bases between them. Here the CDR3 reads CASSLPPLGQTSHQPQHF. The CDR3 nucleotides are TGTGCCAGCAGTTTGCCCCCCCTGGGACAAACAAGCCATCAGCCCCAGCATTTT. Drawing the rest from reference TRBV28 and TRBJ1-5, the complete variable domain is DVKVTQSSRYLVKRTGEKVFLECVQDMDHENMFWYRQDPGLGLRLIYFSYDVKMKEKGDIPEGYSVSREKKERFSLILESASTNQTSMYLCASSLPPLGQTSHQPQHFGDGTRLSIL.

The chain joins TRBV7-9 to TRBJ2-1, with D unresolved. The CDR3 is 15 amino acids. The V gene's germline CDR1 is SEHNR and CDR2 FQNEAQ (reference sequence). Trimming removed 5 bases from V and 8 bases from J, with 19 bases in between. In nucleotides, the CDR3 is TGTGCCAGCAGCAACCTTCTACAGAGCTGGGATGAGCAGTTCTTC. It codes for CASSNLLQSWDEQFF.

The rearrangement uses TRBV6-5 and TRBJ2-7; 8 bases map to TRBD1. V shed 4 bases and J 2 bases; nucleotides not matched to a gene: 4. This CDR3 region has 14 residues. Germline values: CDR1 MNHEY, CDR2 SVGAGI. CDR3 sequence reads: CASSLTGGPYEQYF. In DNA, the CDR3 is TGTGCCAGCAGTTTAACAGGGGGGCCCTACGAGCAGTACTTC.

V usage is TRBV5-1 and J usage is TRBJ2-1, with TRBD1 matching 8 bases. Germline-derived CDR1 and CDR2 are SGHRS and YFSETQ. The CDR3 has 14 residues. The V segment lost 1 base and the J segment 7 bases; nucleotides outside the gene matches: 4. CDR3 sequence reads: CASSLRQGANEQFF. For the CDR3, the DNA is TGCGCCAGCAGCTTGCGGCAGGGGGCGAATGAGCAGTTCTTC.

This clone was observed once. This chain connects TRBV24-1 to TRBJ2-1; possibly TRBD2 for D (5 bases). Between the trimmed V and J ends, which lost 5 bases and 0 bases, there was a span of 16 bases. The CDR3 has 17 residues. The germline V gene has CDR1 KGHDR and CDR2 SFDVKD. The CDR3 DNA reads as TGTGCCACCAGTGCCCCCCCGGACTCCAGCTCCTACAATGAGCAGTTCTTC. Residues: CATSAPPDSSSYNEQFF.

The V gene is TRBV5-1, the J gene TRBJ1-4, with 9 bases matching TRBD1. This CDR3 spans 17 amino acids. Losses at the gene ends were 4 bases for V and 5 bases for J; bases not matched to a gene: 12. In germline, CDR1 is SGHRS, CDR2 YFSETQ. Here the CDR3 DNA reads TGCGCCAGCAGCCCCTACGGACAGGGGACCTTCAATGAAAAACTGTTTTTT. Translation gives CASSPYGQGTFNEKLFF.

The chain has TRBV18 and TRBJ1-4; D gene unclear. Germline V lookup: CDR1 KGHSH, CDR2 LQKENI. Trimming cost V 3 bases and J 4 bases, with 9 bases left between them. The CDR3 spans 14 residues. CDR3 DNA: TGTGCCAGCTCACCCGCCAGACTTAATGAAAAACTGTTTTTT. This sequence encodes CASSPARLNEKLFF.